The TCR beta chain described here comes from a study of T cell responses to AZD1222 COVID-19 vaccine. There are a few counts of this clone. Trimming removed 0 bases from V and 4 bases from J, with 15 bases in between. In germline, CDR1 is LNHNV, CDR2 YYDKDF (reference sequence). The CDR3 extends over 17 amino acids. Here immunoSEQ multiplex PCR was the method, and the copy in TCRdb shows in-frame clones only, minus some. The table includes around 100,000 clones, approximately 89% detected once. This clonotype was obtained from an adult in good health. V gene TRBV15 combines with J gene TRBJ2-2, with D possibly being TRBD1 or TRBD2 (5 bases each). Here the sequenced sample was peripheral blood, taken on day 0 of AZD1222 vaccination. CDR3 coding DNA: TGTGCCACCAGCAGAGATCGGGGCAGGGTAGGCACCGGGGAGCTGTTTTTT. It encodes CATSRDRGRVGTGELFF.